This record concerns one T cell receptor beta chain sequence. Sequencing used immunoSEQ multiplex PCR; TCRdb keeps in-frame clones, though not all of them. The repertoire holds roughly 350,000 clones, with more than 90% as singletons. These data are taken from a study of blood T cell repertoires in COVID-19. Study at large: Sources were T cells, B-cell-depleted T cells, or PBMCs; the material itself was cDNA or gDNA.

Participant-given clinical history determined each cohort assignment. Symptom resolution, clearance, or two negative PCRs marked the recovered donors of Cohort 3. Trimming removed 1 base from V and 4 bases from J, with 16 bases in between. The CDR3 length is 16 residues. Per germline, CDR1 SEHNR and CDR2 FQNEAQ (reference sequence). The origin of this receptor is a woman aged 30 to 39 who had recovered from COVID-19. The genes are TRBV7-9 and TRBJ2-5; possible D gene TRBD1, 6 bases. The sample taken for sequencing was PBMCs or T cells enriched from blood (not recorded which). This chain's CDR3 is CASSLGELQGPETQYF. CDR3 DNA sequence: TGTGCCAGCAGCTTAGGGGAGCTACAGGGACCAGAGACCCAGTACTTC.